The subject of this entry is one T cell receptor (beta chain). What antigen it recognizes has not been identified. It has no much larger one-base neighbor in the sample; base qualities were not kept. Trimming at the junction amounts to 3 bases on V and 7 bases on J, and the germline ends lie 10 bases apart. Per the germline V gene, SGHDT is the CDR1 and YYEEEE is the CDR2. The CDR3 covers 12 residues, taking in both the cysteine and the phenylalanine. Just the 36-base CDR3 DNA is kept, in frame starting at base 1. The entire amount of isolated RNA was reverse transcribed using the High Capacity cDNA Reverse Transcription Kit, so the sequenced TCRB transcripts were expressed ones. Deep immunoSEQ sequencing was applied to naive, central memory and regulatory T cell samples, giving an average of approximately 4 million total reads per sample. After sorted cells were lysed in RLT buffer, RNA was extracted with DNase-treated RNeasy Micro or Mini kits, with the choice depending on cell number. To prevent cross-contamination, each cell subset was processed individually, whereas patient and healthy donor samples were processed jointly. The immunoSEQ multiplex PCR was used to amplify TCRB sequences from cDNA, yielding 87-bp fragments that span the CDR3 region. The amplicons were sequenced using the Illumina HiSeq platform. Per the original workflow: PCR bias was corrected computationally using synthetic template baselines, and reads within Hamming distance 2 were collapsed, with unmergeable singletons discarded. Reads were aligned against IMGT to assign V, D and J genes, CDR3 length and insertions or deletions at six rearrangement sites. Within each subset, clonotype counts were normalized to sorted cell number, and only after that were true diversity and Gini coefficients computed with the tcR R package. The overlap coefficient, calculated on TCRB nucleotide sequences, was used to measure repertoire sharing. Imported from immuneACCESS, the table was reduced by TCRdb to in-frame sequences with V and J called. These copies leave out some clones; in studies compared against another copy, an unresolved V gene accounts for under half, and the cause of the remainder is not known. That table gives V, J and clone size, and the DNA gave D and trimming. This sample gives about 240,000 clones in total; around 26% of them show up just once. Approximately 4% of the sample belongs to the ten largest clones.

This entry belongs to a study of beta chain features in type 1 diabetes (dated by TCRdb to between 2017 and 2018). About the investigation overall: Mean age, gender distribution, total cell number and subset yield were not different between patients and healthy donors. A total of 90 million to 120 million sorted cells were examined across all samples, and a strong correlation was observed between cell number per subset and RNA yield. The study compared the TCRB repertoires of sorted circulating CD4+ T cell subsets in recently diagnosed type 1 diabetes patients with those in matched healthy donors. Regulatory and stem cell-like memory subsets were obtained from only 8 patients and roughly eight healthy donors, while naive and central memory subsets were obtained from all 30 or so donors. Beyond this particular receptor, the publication reports: At VDJ recombination sites, patients with type 1 diabetes made fewer insertions and deleted more nucleotides, a pattern implying thymic rearrangement abnormalities. Naive, central memory and regulatory TCRB repertoires appeared to be more alike among patients than among healthy donors. Because small numbers of individuals were included in the HLA sub-analyses, any influence of HLA type on TCRB rearrangement was left unresolved. Because cDNA was sequenced instead of genomic DNA, activated cells with high expression could be over-represented, although the groups did not differ in activation or CD3 levels. Type 1 diabetes patients showed a moderate but significant shortening of TCRB CDR3 length in all four CD4+ subsets. Shorter templates might be favored by PCR, yet because patient and control samples were amplified and corrected together, any such skew would affect both groups equally.

Each donor gave one peripheral blood draw, approximately 100 mL on average, collected into heparinised tubes. Using a panel that included CD45RO, CCR7, CD25, CD127, CD95 and CD27, naive, central memory, regulatory and stem cell-like memory CD4+ T cells were sorted on a BD FACSAria II. Purity was above 98% for every sorted population. Right away, PBMCs were isolated by Lymphoprep density gradient centrifugation and were stained directly, with no culture step. To minimize batch effects, samples were stained and sorted in pairs, one healthy donor with one patient per experiment. The chain uses TRBV5-6 and TRBJ1-2, with TRBD1 tentatively as D gene (5 bases match). The sequence derives from a man aged 25-40 years in good health. Specimen: central memory CD4+ T cells from blood. The CDR3 here reads CASSWGTVGYTF. The DNA is TGTGCCAGCAGCTGGGGGACGGTTGGCTACACCTTC.